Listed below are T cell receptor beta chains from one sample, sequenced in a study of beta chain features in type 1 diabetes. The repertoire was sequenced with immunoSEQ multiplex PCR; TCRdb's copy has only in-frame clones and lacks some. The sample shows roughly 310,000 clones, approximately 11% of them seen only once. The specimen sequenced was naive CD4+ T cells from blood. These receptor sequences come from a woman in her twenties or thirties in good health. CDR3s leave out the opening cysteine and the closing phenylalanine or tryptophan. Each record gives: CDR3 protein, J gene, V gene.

CDR3: ASSESGRAREQY
J: TRBJ2-7
V: TRBV7-3

CDR3: ASREGLAGLTDTQY
J: TRBJ2-3
V: TRBV28

CDR3: ASSLQLLAETSYEQY
J: TRBJ2-7
V: TRBV5-4

CDR3: ASRGRQETQY
J: TRBJ2-5
V: TRBV10-2

CDR3: SVEPEGQGPYEQY
J: TRBJ2-7
V: TRBV29-1

CDR3: ASSRGRGSGANVLT
J: TRBJ2-6
V: TRBV4-2

CDR3: AWSRVGAYGYT
J: TRBJ1-2
V: TRBV30

CDR3: ASSIRLAENEQF
J: TRBJ2-1
V: TRBV19

CDR3: ASSFSGEQY
J: TRBJ2-7
V: TRBV5-6

CDR3: ASSLWRTGGYEQY
J: TRBJ2-7
V: TRBV7-2

CDR3: ASSGDTGSYEQY
J: TRBJ2-7
V: TRBV18

CDR3: ASSPRGQGQEETQY
J: TRBJ2-5
V: TRBV11-1

CDR3: AIRGRQAGEAF
J: TRBJ1-1
V: TRBV10-3

CDR3: ASSSGRGFTGELF
J: TRBJ2-2
V: TRBV7-8

CDR3: AISGGTGQETQY
J: TRBJ2-5
V: TRBV10-3

CDR3: ASRASGSINNEQF
J: TRBJ2-1
V: TRBV9

CDR3: AISDPSGTQY
J: TRBJ2-5
V: TRBV10-3

CDR3: ASSLVRAGLNTGELF
J: TRBJ2-2
V: TRBV5-1

CDR3: ASSQPGLAGNEQF
J: TRBJ2-1
V: TRBV14

CDR3: ASSQESSAGAGANVLT
J: TRBJ2-6
V: TRBV4-2

CDR3: ASSGGQGRETQY
J: TRBJ2-5
V: TRBV28

CDR3: ASARRAGGLGEQY
J: TRBJ2-7
V: TRBV9

CDR3: ASSPTRRERVETQY
J: TRBJ2-5
V: TRBV7-9

CDR3: ASSLSGAKNTEAF
J: TRBJ1-1
V: TRBV7-9

CDR3: ASSTPTSPSGELF
J: TRBJ2-2
V: TRBV5-4

CDR3: ASSWDEQRPGEY
J: TRBJ2-7
V: TRBV2

CDR3: ASSFGTSGSSNEQF
J: TRBJ2-1
V: TRBV11-3

CDR3: ASRTLALETQY
J: TRBJ2-5
V: TRBV6-5

CDR3: ASSFRGDTDTQY
J: TRBJ2-3
V: TRBV7-9

CDR3: ASSLGAGDGELF
J: TRBJ2-2
V: TRBV7-2

CDR3: ASSLWGGRAGEQF
J: TRBJ2-1
V: TRBV28

CDR3: ASSLGTSGSRGTDTQY
J: TRBJ2-3
V: TRBV5-6

CDR3: ASIPAGTSANEQF
J: TRBJ2-1
V: TRBV7-2

CDR3: ASSVGHSNEKLF
J: TRBJ1-4
V: TRBV9

CDR3: SVLAGGKNIQY
J: TRBJ2-4
V: TRBV29-1

CDR3: ASSHTGGRGNYNEQF
J: TRBJ2-1
V: TRBV18

CDR3: ASSSFGRAQY
J: TRBJ2-5
V: TRBV7-2

CDR3: ASSVVGTSGTDEQF
J: TRBJ2-1
V: TRBV9

CDR3: ASSSPRGISNTEAF
J: TRBJ1-1
V: TRBV28

CDR3: ASSHISGRTPYNEQF
J: TRBJ2-1
V: TRBV28

CDR3: ASSLLSTDTQY
J: TRBJ2-3
V: TRBV6-5

CDR3: ASSRGQGAGWNQPQH
J: TRBJ1-5
V: TRBV28

CDR3: ASSFRELRQETQY
J: TRBJ2-5
V: TRBV5-6

CDR3: ASSADNQPQH
J: TRBJ1-5
V: TRBV28